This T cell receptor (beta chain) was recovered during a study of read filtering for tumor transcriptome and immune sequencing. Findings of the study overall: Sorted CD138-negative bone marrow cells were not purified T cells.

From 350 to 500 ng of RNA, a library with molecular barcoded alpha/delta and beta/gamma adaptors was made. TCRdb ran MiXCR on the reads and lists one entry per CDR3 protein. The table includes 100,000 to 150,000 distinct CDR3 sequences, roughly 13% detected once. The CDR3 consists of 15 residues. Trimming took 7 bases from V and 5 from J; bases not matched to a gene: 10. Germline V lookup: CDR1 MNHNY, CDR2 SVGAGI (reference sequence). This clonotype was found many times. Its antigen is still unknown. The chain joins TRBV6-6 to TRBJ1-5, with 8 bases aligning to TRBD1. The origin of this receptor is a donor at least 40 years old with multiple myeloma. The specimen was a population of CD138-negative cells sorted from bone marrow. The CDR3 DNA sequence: TGTGCCAGCACTTTACAGGTGACAGGGGATCAGCCCCAGCATTTT. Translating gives CASTLQVTGDQPQHF.